The sequence of this T cell receptor beta chain was determined in a study of cytomegalovirus exposure and HLA in healthy donors. On the study more broadly: Early released data comprised tens of millions of unique TCRs from HLA-typed donors. Among the roughly 400 genotyped donors, 81% were placed in the Caucasian-associated ancestry cluster. Regarding the study as a whole: An assumption of roughly uniform sequencing depth across donors underlay the presence/absence analyses. An Asian-associated ancestry cluster reportedly showed fewer N-insertions than the approximately 700-donor mean in a later analysis.

Germline assignment: CDR1 ENHRY and CDR2 SYGVKD. The CDR3 runs to 13 residues. The ends lost 6 bases at V and 2 bases at J; junction bases unmatched: 3. Primers for the PCR totalled 60 Vbeta and 13 Jbeta. The method was immunoSEQ multiplex PCR; TCRdb's version includes in-frame clones alone and lacks a portion of them. The sample records about 140,000 clones, under 70% being singletons. Remarks on this clone: The antigen is undetermined.

The receptor's source is a woman aged 55 to 70 in good health and CMV-seronegative. The sequencing sample was made of PBMCs. This sequence joins TRBV10-3 and TRBJ2-7; 8 bases fit TRBD2. CDR3 in DNA: TGTGCCATCAGAACACTAGCGGCCTACGAGCAGTACTTC. It yields the protein CAIRTLAAYEQYF.